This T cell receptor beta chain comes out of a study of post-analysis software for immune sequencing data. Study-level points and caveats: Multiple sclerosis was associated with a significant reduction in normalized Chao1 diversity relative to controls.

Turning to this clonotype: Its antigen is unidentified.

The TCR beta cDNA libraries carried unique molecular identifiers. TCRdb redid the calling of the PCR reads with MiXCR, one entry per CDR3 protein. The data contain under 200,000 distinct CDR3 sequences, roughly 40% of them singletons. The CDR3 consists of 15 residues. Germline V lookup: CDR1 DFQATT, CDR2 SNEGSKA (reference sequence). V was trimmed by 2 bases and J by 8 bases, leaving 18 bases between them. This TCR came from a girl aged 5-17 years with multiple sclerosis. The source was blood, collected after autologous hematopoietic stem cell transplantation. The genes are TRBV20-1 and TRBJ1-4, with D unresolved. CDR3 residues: CSARIWAPGEEKLFF. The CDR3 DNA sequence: TGCAGTGCTAGAATCTGGGCCCCTGGAGAAGAAAAACTGTTTTTT.